This TCR beta chain was found in a study of T cells after yellow fever vaccination. TCRdb fed the 5' RACE reads into MiXCR, producing one record per CDR3 protein. The sample holds some 160,000 distinct CDR3 sequences, 6% to 7.5% seen once. The specimen comprised CD4+ T cells sorted from PBMCs, sampled 4 to 6 days after the first yellow fever vaccination. This receptor was taken from a man aged 18-30 years who received the YFV17D yellow fever vaccine.

The CDR3: CSANRRSASTDTQYF. Here the CDR3 DNA reads TGCAGTGCAAACAGGAGATCCGCTAGCACAGATACGCAGTATTTT. The genes are TRBV20-1 and TRBJ2-3; TRBD1 is a possible D gene (5 bases). CDR3 length: 15 amino acids. V was cut by 6 bases and J by 0 bases, with 16 bases left in between. CDR1 is DFQATT, CDR2 SNEGSKA, per germline (reference sequence).